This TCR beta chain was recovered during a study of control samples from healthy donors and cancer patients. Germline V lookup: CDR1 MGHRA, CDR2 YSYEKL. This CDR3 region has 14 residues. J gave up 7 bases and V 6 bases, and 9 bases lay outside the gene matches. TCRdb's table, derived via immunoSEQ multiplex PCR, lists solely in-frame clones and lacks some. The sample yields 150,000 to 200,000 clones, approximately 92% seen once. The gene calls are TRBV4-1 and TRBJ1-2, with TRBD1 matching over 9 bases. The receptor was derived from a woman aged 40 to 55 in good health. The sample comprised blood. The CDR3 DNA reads TGCGCCAGCAGTGAAGGACAGGGGATGGGTGGCTACACCTTC. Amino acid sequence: CASSEGQGMGGYTF.